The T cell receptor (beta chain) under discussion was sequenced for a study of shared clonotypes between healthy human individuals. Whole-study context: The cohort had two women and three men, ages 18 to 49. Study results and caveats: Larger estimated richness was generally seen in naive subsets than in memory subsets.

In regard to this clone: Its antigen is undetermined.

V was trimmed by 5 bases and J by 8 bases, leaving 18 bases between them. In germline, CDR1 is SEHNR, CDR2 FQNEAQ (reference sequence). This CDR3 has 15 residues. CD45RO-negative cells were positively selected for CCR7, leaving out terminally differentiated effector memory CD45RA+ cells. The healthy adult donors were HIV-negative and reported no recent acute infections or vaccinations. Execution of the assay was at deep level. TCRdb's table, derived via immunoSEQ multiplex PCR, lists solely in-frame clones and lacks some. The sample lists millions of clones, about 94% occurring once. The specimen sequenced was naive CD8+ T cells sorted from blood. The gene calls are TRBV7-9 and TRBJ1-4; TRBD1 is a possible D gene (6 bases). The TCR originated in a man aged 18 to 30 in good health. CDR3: CASSDTETGPEKLFF. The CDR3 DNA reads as TGTGCCAGCAGCGACACGGAGACAGGTCCCGAAAAACTGTTTTTT. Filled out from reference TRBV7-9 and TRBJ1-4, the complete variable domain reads DTGVSQNPRHKITKRGQNVTFRCDPISEHNRLYWYRQTLGQGPEFLTYFQNEAQLEKSRLLSDRFSAERPKGSFSTLEIQRTEQGDSAMYLCASSDTETGPEKLFFGSGTQLSVL.